A single sample is the source of the 24 T cell receptor beta chains below, sequenced in a study of early T cells in non-severe SARS-CoV-2 infection. MiXCR, applied by TCRdb to the 5' RACE reads, yields one record per CDR3 protein. Found here are approximately 71,000 distinct CDR3 sequences, under 13% of them singletons; the top ten hold 6.4%. The sample was whole blood. These receptors originate from an adult who was a healthcare worker with PCR-confirmed SARS-CoV-2 infection or an uninfected control (not recorded which).

The rearrangement uses TRBV11-2 and TRBJ2-3; D is unresolved. From germline, CDR1 is SGHAT and CDR2 FQNNGV. CDR3 length: 11 residues. V lost 2 bases and J lost 9, with 6 bases in between. CDR3 nucleotide sequence: TGTGCCAGCAGCTTAACTGTAACGCAGTATTTT. Protein product: CASSLTVTQYF.

This clonotype has more than one count but fewer than ten. V is TRBV4-1 and J is TRBJ2-1; TRBD2 is a possible D gene (6 bases). CDR1 and CDR2 from the germline V gene are MGHRA and YSYEKL. Trimming removed 3 bases from V and 0 bases from J, with 9 bases in between. The CDR3 totals 15 residues. The CDR3 spells CASSQVADSYNEQFF. In DNA form, the CDR3 reads TGCGCCAGCAGCCAGGTAGCGGACTCCTACAATGAGCAGTTCTTC.

This clonotype has a count of ten or more. This chain connects TRBV3-1 to TRBJ2-7; 8 bases align to TRBD2. This CDR3 comprises 17 residues. The germline gives CDR1 LGHDT, CDR2 YNNKEL (reference sequence). After removal of 4 bases from V and 7 bases from J, the junction contained 18 bases not matched to a gene. In DNA form, the CDR3 reads TGTGCCAGCAGCCCTCCCGGCGGGCCTAGCGGGCTACGGGAGCAGTACTTC. It specifies CASSPPGGPSGLREQYF.

The chain combines TRBV20-1 with TRBJ2-3; TRBD2 matches at 10 bases. Germline assignment: CDR1 DFQATT and CDR2 SNEGSKA (reference sequence). The CDR3 is 18 residues long. With V trimmed by 5 bases and J by 2 bases, 16 bases remained unmatched. As DNA, the CDR3 is TGCAGTGCTGGACCTAGCGGGAGAGGGGTCACACACACAGATACGCAGTATTTT. Its translation: CSAGPSGRGVTHTDTQYF.

The rearrangement joins TRBV13 to TRBJ2-1, with 8 bases fitting TRBD1. Germline CDR1 and CDR2: PRHDT and FYEKMQ (reference sequence). The CDR3 totals 16 residues. V shed 2 bases, J shed 7 bases, and the junction held 10 bases outside the gene matches. The DNA for the CDR3 is TGTGCCAGCAGCTTATTTGGCGGACAGGGAGGTAATGAGCAGTTCTTC. It specifies CASSLFGGQGGNEQFF.

In its sample, this clonotype was seen many times. V gene TRBV7-9 combines with J gene TRBJ1-3, with D uncertain. Germline CDR1 SEHNR, CDR2 FQNEAQ (reference sequence). The CDR3 is made up of 16 amino acids. Trimming removed 1 base from V and 2 bases from J, with 12 bases in between. CDR3 in amino acids: CASSLVGRTTGNTIYF. The CDR3 bases are TGTGCCAGCAGCTTAGTTGGGCGGACCACTGGAAACACCATATATTTT. The whole variable domain, remainder taken from reference TRBV7-9 and TRBJ1-3, is DTGVSQNPRHKITKRGQNVTFRCDPISEHNRLYWYRQTLGQGPEFLTYFQNEAQLEKSRLLSDRFSAERPKGSFSTLEIQRTEQGDSAMYLCASSLVGRTTGNTIYFGEGSWLTVV.

This clonotype has only a few counts. This chain joins TRBV6-1 and TRBJ2-7, with 8 bases fitting TRBD1. V gave up 4 bases and J gave up 2 bases; unmatched junction bases: 10. The CDR3 covers 16 residues. Per the germline V gene, CDR1 is MNHNS and CDR2 is SASEGT. The CDR3 coding sequence is TGTGCCAGCAGTGGAGCCCCCGGGACAGGAACCTACGAGCAGTACTTC. Amino acids: CASSGAPGTGTYEQYF.

The V call is TRBV20-1, the J call TRBJ1-1; D might be TRBD1 (5 bases). The germline CDR1 and CDR2 sequences are DFQATT and SNEGSKA (reference sequence). Trimming removed 4 bases at V and 0 bases at J, with 9 bases between. The CDR3 loop spans 13 amino acids. The CDR3 protein is CSANRQLNTEAFF. In DNA form, the CDR3 reads TGCAGTGCTAATAGACAGTTGAACACTGAAGCTTTCTTT.

There are many counts of this clonotype. The CDR3 sequence: CASSSDPTNTGELFF. CDR3 in DNA: TGTGCCAGCAGCTCTGACCCAACGAACACCGGGGAGCTGTTTTTT. The chain employs TRBV11-3 and TRBJ2-2; D is unresolved. The CDR3 is 15 amino acids. In germline, CDR1 is SGHNT, CDR2 YENEEA. V was trimmed by 4 bases and J by 0 bases, leaving 9 bases between them. The full variable domain, rest sourced from reference TRBV11-3 and TRBJ2-2, is EAGVVQSPRYKIIEKKQPVAFWCNPISGHNTLYWYLQNLGQGPELLIRYENEEAVDDSQLPKDRFSAERLKGVDSTLKIQPAELGDSAVYLCASSSDPTNTGELFFGEGSRLTVL.

This clonotype appeared many times. V gene TRBV7-8 combines with J gene TRBJ2-7; no clear D gene. Trimming cost V 4 bases and J 6 bases, with 16 bases left between them. CDR1 is SGHVS and CDR2 is FQNEAQ in the germline V gene. This CDR3 contains 14 residues. The CDR3 sequence is CASSSNRQPREQYF. The DNA for the CDR3 is TGTGCCAGCAGCTCGAACCGTCAACCTCGCGAGCAGTACTTC. The full variable domain, in which reference TRBV7-8 and TRBJ2-7 provide the parts outside the CDR3, is GAGVSQSPRYKVAKRGQDVALRCDPISGHVSLFWYQQALGQGPEFLTYFQNEAQLDKSGLPSDRFFAERPEGSVSTLKIQRTQQEDSAVYLCASSSNRQPREQYFGPGTRLTVT.

This chain joins TRBV11-3 and TRBJ2-1; tentative D call: TRBD2 (5 bases). The CDR3 length is 13 residues. Deletions cut 1 base from V and 12 bases from J, with 13 bases between. Looked up from germline, CDR1 is SGHNT and CDR2 is YENEEA. The DNA for the CDR3 is TGTGCCAGCAGCTTAGGGGGTGCGGGCTGGCAGTTCTTC. This gives the protein CASSLGGAGWQFF.

V usage is TRBV2 and J usage is TRBJ1-1; perhaps TRBD1 as D (5 bases). V lost 6 bases to trimming and J lost 7 bases, with 15 bases between them. The CDR3 runs 13 residues. Germline loops: CDR1 SNHLY, CDR2 FYNNEI. CDR3 sequence: CASRNDDSFEAFF. The CDR3 DNA reads TGTGCCAGCAGAAACGATGACAGTTTTGAAGCTTTCTTT.

This clonotype was detected only once. V is TRBV23-1 and J is TRBJ1-6, with D unresolved. TRBV23-1 falls under the ORF class, with uncertain function. The CDR3 has 10 amino acids. The V end lost 5 bases, the J end lost 10 bases, and 3 bases lay between the germline ends. The chain's CDR3 is CASSGSPLHF. CDR3 coding DNA: TGCGCCAGCAGTGGATCACCCCTCCACTTT.

A few counts support this clonotype. This sequence joins TRBV9 and TRBJ2-1, with TRBD1 matching over 7 bases. The CDR3 totals 13 residues. Per the germline V gene, CDR1 is SGDLS and CDR2 is YYNGEE. The V gene end was trimmed by 2 bases and the J gene end by 8 bases; junction bases not matched to a gene: 4. The CDR3 DNA reads TGTGCCAGCAGCGTTACAGGGGCGGATGAGCAGTTCTTC. It codes for CASSVTGADEQFF.

This clonotype was seen at least ten times. The chain has TRBV7-9 and TRBJ2-7; 7 nucleotides agree with TRBD1. V gave up 0 bases and J gave up 5 bases; unmatched junction bases: 13. There are 17 residues in the CDR3. CDR1 SEHNR and CDR2 FQNEAQ come from the germline V gene (reference sequence). CDR3 sequence (DNA): TGTGCCAGCAGCTTAGCCGAAACCGGGACAGAGGTGGACGAGCAGTACTTC. It encodes CASSLAETGTEVDEQYF.

The V gene is TRBV20-1, the J gene TRBJ2-7; D gene unclear. The ends were cut back, 4 bases at V and 6 bases at J, with 13 bases in the middle. Germline V lookup: CDR1 DFQATT, CDR2 SNEGSKA (reference sequence). The CDR3 totals 12 residues. The CDR3 protein is CSANDRNSEQYF. The CDR3, as DNA: TGCAGTGCTAATGACCGAAATAGCGAGCAGTACTTC.

The chain couples TRBV7-6 to TRBJ2-3; a weak D match, TRBD2 (6 bases). This CDR3 is 15 amino acids long. Germline-derived CDR1 and CDR2 are SGHVS and FNYEAQ. V shed 0 bases and J shed 1 base, with 8 bases lying between them. The CDR3 DNA is TGTGCCAGCAGCTTAGCTGCGGGACGCACAGATACGCAGTATTTT. Protein: CASSLAAGRTDTQYF.

This clonotype was observed many times. V gene TRBV7-9 combines with J gene TRBJ2-7; TRBD1 is a possible D gene (6 bases). Per the germline V gene, CDR1 is SEHNR and CDR2 is FQNEAQ (reference sequence). The CDR3 runs 12 residues. V dropped 4 bases and J dropped 3 bases, with 7 bases sitting between them. CDR3 sequence: CASSSQGYEQYF. The CDR3 nucleotides read TGTGCCAGCAGCTCACAGGGCTACGAGCAGTACTTC.

A few counts support this clonotype. This chain links TRBV12-3 or TRBV12-4 with TRBJ2-2; 7 bases are shared with TRBD2. Trimming at V came to 1 base and at J to 4 bases, leaving 3 bases not matched to a gene. This CDR3 spans 15 amino acids. The CDR3 reads CASSLVGGTTGELFF. DNA of the CDR3: TGTGCCAGCAGTTTAGTGGGGGGGACCACCGGGGAGCTGTTTTTT.

The V gene is TRBV12-3 or TRBV12-4, the J gene TRBJ2-1; D is unclear. V was trimmed by 1 base and J by 11 bases, leaving 9 bases between them. This CDR3 is 12 amino acids long. CDR3 protein: CASSLGGEKQFF. The CDR3, as DNA: TGTGCCAGCAGTTTAGGCGGAGAAAAGCAGTTCTTC.

In this sample, this clonotype turned up many times. V and J are TRBV12-3 or TRBV12-4 and TRBJ1-2; D not resolved. The CDR3 loop spans 11 amino acids. V was cut by 4 bases and J by 8 bases, with 8 bases left in between. The CDR3: CASSSPMGYTF. The CDR3 nucleotides are TGTGCCAGCAGTTCTCCAATGGGCTACACCTTC.

This clonotype was counted many times. This sequence joins TRBV29-1 and TRBJ2-7, with 14 bases that match TRBD2. CDR1 and CDR2 from the germline V gene are SQVTM and ANQGSEA. The CDR3 has 14 amino acids. V dropped 4 bases and J dropped 4; count of bases not matched to a gene: 3. The CDR3 sequence is CSVGLAGGPYEQYF. For the CDR3, the DNA is TGCAGCGTTGGACTAGCGGGAGGGCCGTACGAGCAGTACTTC.

This clonotype was found a few times. The J gene is TRBJ2-3, the V gene TRBV19; D gene uncertain. Germline V CDR1 and CDR2: LNHDA, SQIVND (reference sequence). This CDR3 region has 13 residues. Deletions cut 3 bases from V and 3 bases from J, with 7 bases between. Here the CDR3 DNA reads TGTGCCAGTAGTATCCGTGGGACAGATACGCAGTATTTT. It yields the protein CASSIRGTDTQYF.

In its sample, this clonotype was seen a few times. V is TRBV12-3 or TRBV12-4 and J is TRBJ1-1, with 7 bases identical to TRBD1. The CDR3 has 12 amino acids. Unmatched junction bases numbered 4, after V lost 5 bases and J lost 7 bases. CDR3 bases: TGTGCCAGCAGTGTGGACAGGATTGAAGCTTTCTTT. As protein: CASSVDRIEAFF.